This is a list of T cell receptor beta chains from one sample in a study of T cell responses to AZD1222 COVID-19 vaccine. Clones were read by immunoSEQ multiplex PCR, and TCRdb kept only the in-frame ones, dropping some. The sample records about 190,000 clones, about nine tenths being singletons. Sequencing was performed on peripheral blood, taken on day 0 of MenACWY control vaccination. These receptors all stem from an adult in good health. The CDR3 runs from the conserved cysteine through the conserved F or W. Fields, in order: D gene, clone size, V gene, J gene, CDR3 DNA, CDR3 protein. A D gene is named only where the DNA matches it firmly. Clone size appears in some rows only: once, few, many, or a class for an expanded clone.

>TRBD2|NA|TRBV6-5|TRBJ2-7
TGTGCCAGCAGAGAGGGACTAGCAGCTACCTACGAGCAGTACTTC
CASREGLAATYEQYF
>NA|NA|TRBV3-1/TRBV3-2|TRBJ2-7
TGTGCCAGCAGCCTTGCCCTTACCTACGAGCAGTACTTC
CASSLALTYEQYF
>TRBD1|NA|TRBV27|TRBJ1-1
TGTGCCAGCAGTATCGGACAGGAGGGCACTGAAGCTTTCTTT
CASSIGQEGTEAFF
>NA|NA|TRBV10-3|TRBJ2-7
TGTGCCATCAGTGGGGTGTCGACAGCCTTTGGCGAGCAGTACTTC
CAISGVSTAFGEQYF
>TRBD1|NA|TRBV5-6|TRBJ1-1
TGTGCCAGCAGCTTGGTCGGCGAGACAGGGGACACTGAAGCTTTCTTT
CASSLVGETGDTEAFF
>NA|NA|TRBV28|TRBJ2-1
TGTGCCAGCAGTTTATTGACAACCAGCTCCTACAATGAGCAGTTCTTC
CASSLLTTSSYNEQFF
>NA|once|TRBV18|TRBJ1-1
TGTGCCAGCTCACCGGACACTGAAGCTTTCTTT
CASSPDTEAFF
>NA|NA|TRBV5-4|TRBJ2-7
TGTGCCAGCAGCCCAGGGGGGGGTTACGACGAGCAGTACTTC
CASSPGGGYDEQYF
>TRBD1|NA|TRBV5-5|TRBJ2-7
TGTGCCAGCAGTTTGCCGGGACAGGGGATTTACGAGCAGTACTTC
CASSLPGQGIYEQYF
>TRBD1|once|TRBV28|TRBJ1-2
TGTGCCAGCAGCCTCTTCCAGGACAGGGGGCATCGGGGCTACACCTTC
CASSLFQDRGHRGYTF
>NA|NA|TRBV19|TRBJ1-1
TGTGCCAGTAGTGGAGGGATAAGAGAAGCTTTCTTT
CASSGGIREAFF
>NA|NA|TRBV9|TRBJ2-2
TGTGCCAGCAGCGTAGGGTCCTTAGTGATCACCGGGGAGCTGTTTTTT
CASSVGSLVITGELFF
>NA|NA|TRBV25-1|TRBJ1-2
TGTGCCAGCAGTGAAACGTCAGAGTCCGGCTACACCTTC
CASSETSESGYTF
>NA|few|TRBV28|TRBJ2-4
TGTGCCAGCAGCCCTTCTGTGTCGGGACACCTAAACATTCAGTACTTC
CASSPSVSGHLNIQYF
>NA|NA|TRBV19|TRBJ2-7
TGTGCCAGTAGTATAGATCCCGGCAGGGGAGAGCAGTACTTC
CASSIDPGRGEQYF
>NA|NA|TRBV19|TRBJ1-6
TGTGCCAGTAGTCCCCGGGCTCTCCCGGACTCACCCCTCCACTTT
CASSPRALPDSPLHF
>NA|NA|TRBV21-1|TRBJ2-5
TGTGCCAGCAGCGATAACTACAGGACAGGGAAAGAGACCCAGTACTTC
CASSDNYRTGKETQYF
>NA|NA|TRBV7-2|TRBJ2-7
TGTGCCAGCAGCCCCGCCTACGAGCAGTACTTC
CASSPAYEQYF
>NA|few|TRBV7-3|TRBJ2-1
TGTGCCAGCAGCTTGGCTTTGAACAATGAGCAGTTCTTC
CASSLALNNEQFF
>NA|NA|TRBV5-1|TRBJ1-3
TGCGCCAGCAGCTTGGAAGGCGCAGGGCATGGAAACACCATATATTTT
CASSLEGAGHGNTIYF
>TRBD1|few|TRBV9|TRBJ1-1
TGTGCCAGCAGCGTAGGGACAGGGGGCTGGGGTACTGAAGCTTTCTTT
CASSVGTGGWGTEAFF
>NA|NA|TRBV6-2/TRBV6-3|TRBJ2-2
TGTGCCAGCAGTTACTCGACATTATCCGGGGCCCCGAACACCGGGGAGCTGTTTTTT
CASSYSTLSGAPNTGELFF
>NA|NA|TRBV28|TRBJ1-2
TGTGCCAGCAGTTTAGTAGAGGGATCATCCTCCCTCAACTATGGCTACACCTTC
CASSLVEGSSSLNYGYTF
>NA|NA|TRBV3-1/TRBV3-2|TRBJ1-5
TGTGCCAGCAGCCAAGATCGGAACTGGGGGCCCCAGCATTTT
CASSQDRNWGPQHF
>NA|once|TRBV4-1|TRBJ2-3
TGCGCCAGCAGCCCTAAACTCTTGGGAGATACGCAGTATTTT
CASSPKLLGDTQYF
>TRBD1|NA|TRBV18|TRBJ2-5
TGTGCCAGCTCACCGAGTGACAGGGAACTTGTTCAAGAGACCCAGTACTTC
CASSPSDRELVQETQYF
>NA|once|TRBV5-1|TRBJ1-1
TGCGCCAGCAGCTCTAGCACCGGGGGTGAAGCTTTCTTT
CASSSSTGGEAFF
>TRBD2|NA|TRBV19|TRBJ2-1
TGTGCCAGTAGACAGGAGGGACTAGCGGGAACCAAGCAGTTCTTC
CASRQEGLAGTKQFF
>NA|NA|TRBV7-5|TRBJ2-3
TGTGCCAGAAGCCCCCTCGTCGTTCCATCGGTCCCGGGGGGGAAGCGCACAGATACGCAGTATTTT
CARSPLVVPSVPGGKRTDTQYF
>NA|NA|TRBV28|TRBJ1-1
TGTGCCAGCAACCCTCCGAGAAAGGCTGGGGGCTTGAACACTGAAGCTTTCTTT
CASNPPRKAGGLNTEAFF
>NA|few|TRBV19|TRBJ1-4
TGTGCCAGTAGTCCAAGGACAGTGAATGAAAAACTGTTTTTT
CASSPRTVNEKLFF
>NA|few|TRBV5-1|TRBJ1-1
TGCGCCAGCAGCGTGTCGGGTGGGACACCGAACACTGAAGCTTTCTTT
CASSVSGGTPNTEAFF
>TRBD1|NA|TRBV5-4|TRBJ2-7
TGTGCCAGCAGCTCGAGGACAGGGTGGGAGCAGTACTTC
CASSSRTGWEQYF
>NA|NA|TRBV7-9|TRBJ1-1
TGTGCCAGCAGCCCTACGGACTTTGAAGCTTTCTTT
CASSPTDFEAFF
>NA|many|TRBV4-2|TRBJ2-1
TGTGCCAGCAGCCACATGGACGTCGACAATGAGCAGTTCTTC
CASSHMDVDNEQFF
>NA|NA|TRBV13|TRBJ1-1
TGTGCCAGCAGCTTAGGTCTATTCCGATCGAACACTGAAGCTTTCTTT
CASSLGLFRSNTEAFF
>NA|NA|TRBV6-8|TRBJ1-1
TGTGCCAGCAGTTACCCCCGAAACTGGGTGGGCCCCCTAATTAACACTGAAGCTTTCTTT
CASSYPRNWVGPLINTEAFF
>TRBD2|NA|TRBV7-3|TRBJ2-7
TGTGCCAGCAGCTTAACACGGACTAGTGGGGAGCAGTACTTC
CASSLTRTSGEQYF
>NA|NA|TRBV2|TRBJ1-2
TGTGCCAGCAGTGAAGTTGGAGTAGGTGGCTACACCTTC
CASSEVGVGGYTF
>TRBD2|NA|TRBV4-2|TRBJ2-2
TGTGCCAGCAGCTACGGACTAGCGGAGGGGGGCGGGGAGCTGTTTTTT
CASSYGLAEGGGELFF
>TRBD2|NA|TRBV30|TRBJ2-7
TGTGCCTGGAGTGACACTAGCGGGAGGTACGAGCAGTACTTC
CAWSDTSGRYEQYF
>NA|NA|TRBV3-1/TRBV3-2|TRBJ2-5
TGTGCCAGCAGCCAAGTGCGGGACTCCCTCCAAGAGACCCAGTACTTC
CASSQVRDSLQETQYF
>NA|NA|TRBV27|TRBJ2-2
TGTGCCAGCAGTTTAGGTTACACCGGGGAGCTGTTTTTT
CASSLGYTGELFF
>TRBD1|NA|TRBV12-3/TRBV12-4|TRBJ1-2
TGTGCCAGCAGACCTGACAGGGTAGATGGCTACACCTTC
CASRPDRVDGYTF
>TRBD1|NA|TRBV5-1|TRBJ2-3
TGCGCCAGCAGCCCTGGGACAGGCACAGATACGCAGTATTTT
CASSPGTGTDTQYF
>TRBD2|NA|TRBV5-6|TRBJ2-1
TGTGCCAGCAGCCGTGGGACTAGCGCTTACAATGAGCAGTTCTTC
CASSRGTSAYNEQFF